What follows are 19 T cell receptor beta chains derived from one specimen sequenced in a study of T cell changes during pregnancy in multiple sclerosis. Here immunoSEQ multiplex PCR was the method, and the copy in TCRdb shows in-frame clones only, minus some. In the table there are more than 90,000 clones, roughly nine tenths of which are singletons. This specimen consisted of peripheral blood, obtained in the first trimester of pregnancy. The receptors were sampled from a female donor with multiple sclerosis, enrolled in a pregnancy study.

This clone was observed a handful of times. The rearrangement joins TRBV9 to TRBJ1-1, with D possibly being TRBD1 (5 bases). CDR3 length: 12 residues. Germline V gene data show CDR1 as SGDLS and CDR2 as YYNGEE. With 5 bases removed from V and 1 base from J, the gap between germline ends came to 6 bases. The CDR3 nucleotides are TGTGCCAGCAGTACAGGGAACACTGAAGCTTTCTTT. Its protein is CASSTGNTEAFF.

The gene calls are TRBV9 and TRBJ2-1; D ambiguous. Trimming removed 5 bases from V and 0 bases from J, with 12 bases in between. The CDR3 is 15 residues long. Germline V gene sequence: CDR1 SGDLS, CDR2 YYNGEE. CDR3 nucleotide sequence: TGTGCCAGCAGTGTGGAGTGGAGCTCCTACAATGAGCAGTTCTTC. Its translation is CASSVEWSSYNEQFF. The whole variable domain, filled in from reference TRBV9 and TRBJ2-1, reads DSGVTQTPKHLITATGQRVTLRCSPRSGDLSVYWYQQSLDQGLQFLIQYYNGEERAKGNILERFSAQQFPDLHSELNLSSLELGDSALYFCASSVEWSSYNEQFFGPGTRLTVL.

The CDR3, as DNA: TGTGCCAGCAGCGTAACTAGCGGGGATTACAATGAGCAGTTCTTC. Its translation is CASSVTSGDYNEQFF. This chain connects TRBV9 to TRBJ2-1; TRBD2 matches 10 bases. V trimming: 1 base; J trimming: 4 bases; junction bases outside the gene matches: 2. This CDR3 is built from 15 residues. In germline, CDR1 is SGDLS, CDR2 YYNGEE.

The CDR3 loop reads CAWSAEWGTGFEQFF. In DNA, the CDR3 is TGTGCCTGGAGTGCCGAGTGGGGGACAGGGTTTGAGCAGTTCTTC. The chain recombines TRBV30 with TRBJ2-1; 9 bases align to TRBD1. Per germline, CDR1 GTSNPN and CDR2 SVGIG (reference sequence). V gave up 1 base and J gave up 9 bases; unmatched junction bases: 10. This CDR3 is built from 15 residues. The whole variable domain, filled in from reference TRBV30 and TRBJ2-1, reads SQTIHQWPATLVQPVGSPLSLECTVEGTSNPNLYWYRQAAGRGLQLLFYSVGIGQISSEVPQNLSASRPQDRQFILSSKKLLLSDSGFYLCAWSAEWGTGFEQFFGPGTRLTVL.

This clone has a single count. Written as DNA, the CDR3 is TGTGCCAGCAGCTTCGGACAGAACACAGATACGCAGTATTTT. Amino acid sequence: CASSFGQNTDTQYF. This chain links TRBV5-4 with TRBJ2-3; tentative D call: TRBD1 (6 bases). The CDR3 has 14 amino acids. V was trimmed by 2 bases and J by 2 bases, leaving 9 bases between them. CDR1 is SGHNT, CDR2 YYREEE, per germline (reference sequence).

Only one count was recorded for this clone. The rearrangement uses TRBV7-9 and TRBJ1-3; possible D gene TRBD1, 6 bases. The CDR3 spans 14 residues. V lost 5 bases, J lost 4 bases, and 12 bases lay in between. Germline assignment: CDR1 SEHNR and CDR2 FQNEAQ (reference sequence). The DNA for the CDR3 is TGTGCCAGCAGCAACAGGGTAGCGGGAAACACCATATATTTT. Protein sequence: CASSNRVAGNTIYF.

The gene calls are TRBV27 and TRBJ2-7; D is unclear. This CDR3 comprises 14 residues. With 3 bases removed from V and 0 bases from J, the gap between germline ends came to 9 bases. Germline loops: CDR1 MNHEY, CDR2 SMNVEV (reference sequence). The CDR3 loop is CASSLRGVSYEQYF. The CDR3 bases are TGTGCCAGCAGTTTGCGAGGCGTCTCCTACGAGCAGTACTTC.

This clone turned up a few times. J is TRBJ2-1 and V is TRBV12-5; the D is unclear. The CDR3 has 11 residues. V lost 2 bases, J lost 9 bases, and 5 bases lay in between. CDR1 is LGHNT and CDR2 is FRNRAP in the germline V gene. CDR3 residues: CASGLLGEQFF. The CDR3 nucleotides read TGTGCTAGTGGTTTGCTCGGTGAGCAGTTCTTC.

The chain carries TRBV30 and TRBJ2-7; D gene uncertain. The germline V gene encodes CDR1 GTSNPN and CDR2 SVGIG (reference sequence). Trimming removed 3 bases from V and 6 bases from J, with 9 bases in between. The CDR3 loop spans 11 amino acids. CDR3 region: CAWRAAPEQYF. CDR3 nucleotide sequence: TGTGCCTGGAGGGCGGCCCCCGAGCAGTACTTC.

The rearrangement joins TRBV30 to TRBJ1-3; D is undetermined. The length of the CDR3 is 12 residues. CDR1 GTSNPN and CDR2 SVGIG come from the germline V gene (reference sequence). The V end was cut by 8 bases, the J end by 1 base, with 9 bases between. CDR3 bases: TGTGCCGGCTCGGGGTCTGGAAACACCATATATTTT. Translating gives CAGSGSGNTIYF. The complete variable domain, with remaining parts taken from reference TRBV30 and TRBJ1-3, reads SQTIHQWPATLVQPVGSPLSLECTVEGTSNPNLYWYRQAAGRGLQLLFYSVGIGQISSEVPQNLSASRPQDRQFILSSKKLLLSDSGFYLCAGSGSGNTIYFGEGSWLTVV.

The chain is built from TRBV6-1 and TRBJ2-2; a possible D gene is TRBD2 (5 bases). Germline values: CDR1 MNHNS, CDR2 SASEGT. With 8 bases removed from V and 7 bases from J, the gap between germline ends came to 11 bases. The CDR3 has 12 amino acids. The CDR3 coding sequence is TGTGCCAGCCACTTCGGGGTCGGGGAGCTGTTTTTT. Its translation is CASHFGVGELFF.

The chain recombines TRBV7-9 with TRBJ1-2, with TRBD1 identical over 10 bases. Per the germline V gene, CDR1 is SEHNR and CDR2 is FQNEAQ (reference sequence). Losses at the gene ends were 4 bases for V and 5 bases for J; bases not matched to a gene: 13. CDR3 length: 17 residues. CDR3 in amino acids: CASSSPLGTGARYGYTF. The CDR3, as DNA: TGTGCCAGCAGCTCACCCCTAGGGACAGGGGCTCGGTATGGCTACACCTTC.

This clone was seen only once. V gene TRBV5-5 combines with J gene TRBJ2-7; tentatively, D is TRBD1 (6 bases). The V gene lost 2 bases and the J gene lost 0 bases, with 15 bases spanning the gap. The CDR3 has 16 amino acids. Germline-derived CDR1 and CDR2 are SGHKS and YYEKEE (reference sequence). This chain's CDR3 is CASSLSGTTSSYEQYF. Here the CDR3 DNA reads TGTGCCAGCAGCTTATCCGGGACAACGAGCTCCTACGAGCAGTACTTC.

This clone appeared once. The rearrangement links TRBV29-1 to TRBJ1-1, with 8 bases matching TRBD1. V lost 6 bases and J lost 1; bases outside the gene matches: 7. Germline-derived CDR1 and CDR2 are SQVTM and ANQGSEA. The CDR3 loop spans 14 amino acids. Written as DNA, the CDR3 is TGCAGCGTCATCAGGGGGCAGGGGAACACTGAAGCTTTCTTT. As protein: CSVIRGQGNTEAFF.

V and J are TRBV11-3 and TRBJ2-1; 8 positions match TRBD2. The germline V gene has CDR1 SGHNT and CDR2 YENEEA. V lost 4 bases and J lost 0; bases outside the gene matches: 5. The length of the CDR3 is 16 residues. The chain's CDR3 is CASSSGSGSSYNEQFF. In nucleotides, the CDR3 is TGTGCCAGCAGCTCTGGGAGCGGGAGCTCCTACAATGAGCAGTTCTTC.

The rearrangement uses TRBV4-2 and TRBJ2-3; TRBD2 matches at 8 bases. CDR3 size: 17 residues. After removal of 0 bases from V and 4 bases from J, the junction contained 9 bases not matched to a gene. CDR1 is LGHNA, CDR2 YNFKEQ, per germline. The CDR3 DNA is TGTGCCAGCAGCCAAGAAGCCAGCGGGAGTGAAGCAGATACGCAGTATTTT. Protein product: CASSQEASGSEADTQYF.

V is TRBV28 and J is TRBJ1-2; D perhaps matches TRBD1 (6 bases). The germline CDR1 and CDR2 sequences are MDHEN and SYDVKM. The CDR3 consists of 15 residues. The V end lost 5 bases, the J end lost 0 bases, and 13 bases lay between the germline ends. The DNA of the CDR3 is TGTGCCAGCAGTCTGGGGGACACTTCTAACTATGGCTACACCTTC. Encoded protein: CASSLGDTSNYGYTF.

The rearrangement joins TRBV5-1 to TRBJ2-7, with 7 nucleotides matching TRBD1. Losses at the gene ends were 3 bases for V and 0 bases for J; bases not matched to a gene: 9. Per the germline V gene, CDR1 is SGHRS and CDR2 is YFSETQ. The CDR3 contains 16 residues. The CDR3 nucleotides read TGCGCCAGCAGCTCACGTACGACAGGGTTCTCCTACGAGCAGTACTTC. This translates into CASSSRTTGFSYEQYF.

This rearrangement joins TRBV5-1 to TRBJ2-7; TRBD2 matches at 11 bases. Trimming removed 4 bases from V and 0 bases from J; junction bases left unmatched: 21. CDR3 length equals 21 residues. Germline V gene lookup returns CDR1 SGHRS and CDR2 YFSETQ. The CDR3 sequence is CASSLYSTGTSGGVSSYEQYF. The DNA for the CDR3 is TGCGCCAGCAGCCTATACTCCACCGGGACTAGCGGAGGGGTAAGCTCCTACGAGCAGTACTTC.